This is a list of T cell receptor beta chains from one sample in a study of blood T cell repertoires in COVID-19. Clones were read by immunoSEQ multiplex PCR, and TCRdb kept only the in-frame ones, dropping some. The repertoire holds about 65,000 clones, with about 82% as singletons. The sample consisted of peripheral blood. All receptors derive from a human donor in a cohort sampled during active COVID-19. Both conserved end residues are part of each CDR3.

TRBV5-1 CASSFARGKDTQYF
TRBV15 CATSRDRVGDTSRFNYGYTF
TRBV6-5 CASSTGIGYGYTF
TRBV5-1 CASSLVGTSANTGELFF
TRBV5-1 CASSLSGANTGELFF
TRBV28 CASSRMGQGGIEAFF
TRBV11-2 CASSLVSERNTIYF
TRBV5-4 CASSTGGGARDSPLHF
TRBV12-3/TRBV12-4 CASRRGLVFEQFF
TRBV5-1 CASSQGGGAHYGYTF
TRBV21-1 CASSKVGPSLEQYF
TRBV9 CASSAIQGVDSPLHF
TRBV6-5 CAISQGRHQPQHF
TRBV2 CASSAPTGVNVAFF
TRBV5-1 CASSTQGHQETQYF
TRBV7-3 CASRTDSLGEQYF
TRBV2 CASTGLAKNIQYF
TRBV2 CASSGQGNYGYTF
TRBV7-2 CASSPLAGHDIQYF
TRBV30 CAWSSGSAGNQPQHF
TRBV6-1 CASSYAGGRSPLHF
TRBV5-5 CASSPRQGASYGYTF
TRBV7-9 CASSSDGTASNQPQHF
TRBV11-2 CASRPYRANTGELFF
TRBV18 CASSPPGTGGTGELFF
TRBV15 CATRPGLAGPETQYF
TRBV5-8 CASSLSFSGALGNQPQHF
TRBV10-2 CASSVTAYNEQFF
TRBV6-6 CASSLTSSQGNYGYTF
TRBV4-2 CASSHSAGARGDTQYF
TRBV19 CASIRQGASNQPQHF
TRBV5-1 CASSFRTSRLTDTQYF
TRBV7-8 CASSLVGTSGEQFF
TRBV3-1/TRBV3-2 CASSHFGASGRSLDEQFF
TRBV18 CASWPGQVNQPQHF
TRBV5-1 CASSNGLAGAYQETQYF
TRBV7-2 CASGPRGRGGVTADTQYF